This T cell receptor (beta chain) is drawn from a study of shared clonotypes between healthy human individuals. Study conclusions and caveats: Blood alone was sampled, and tissue repertoires likely differ.

V gave up 2 bases and J gave up 7 bases, with 33 bases separating them. The CDR3 has 20 residues. The germline CDR1 and CDR2 sequences are ENHRY and SYGVKD. About this clone: Antigen: not known.

Profiling relied on immunoSEQ multiplex PCR, and the TCRdb table lists in-frame clones only, not all of them. The sample has about 2.4 million clones, 80% to 95% seen once; the top ten hold 0.36%. The V call is TRBV10-3, the J call TRBJ2-7, with D perhaps assigned TRBD1 or TRBD2 (5 bases each). Sequencing was performed on naive CD4+ T cells from PBMCs. Described subset: CD45RA+ positively selected. This receptor was identified in a man between 18 and 35 years old in good health. Some clones in this sample may be carry-over from other donors' samples. CDR3 residues: CAISEPAGSSTPLRGDEQYF. The CDR3 coding sequence is TGTGCCATCAGTGAGCCGGCGGGTTCGTCTACACCCTTAAGGGGTGATGAGCAGTACTTC.